Shown below are 14 T cell receptor beta chains from a single sample sequenced in a study of blood T cells in healthy people across ages. PCR was performed a second time for about 7 to 11 cycles using a sample-barcoded 5' primer and a J-beta primer mix. One entry per CDR3 protein results from TCRdb running MiXCR on the 5' RACE reads. The table includes hundreds of thousands of distinct CDR3 sequences, 62% detected once. Sequencing was done on a sample of blood. The receptors come from a man aged 30 to 39 in good health.

This clonotype was counted only a few times. The chain's CDR3 is CASSLGASGGTDTQYF. CDR3 in DNA: TGTGCCAGCAGCTTAGGGGCTAGCGGGGGCACAGATACGCAGTATTTT. The rearrangement links TRBV11-2 to TRBJ2-3, with 9 bases that match TRBD2. CDR1 SGHAT and CDR2 FQNNGV come from the germline V gene. Trimming took 1 base from V and 1 from J; bases not matched to a gene: 3. The CDR3 spans 16 residues.

The V and J genes are TRBV20-1 and TRBJ2-1, with D unclear. The CDR3 runs to 10 residues. The V and J ends lost 6 bases and 9 bases respectively, with 9 bases between them. Looked up from germline, CDR1 is DFQATT and CDR2 is SNEGSKA (reference sequence). The DNA of the CDR3 is TGCAGTGCCGACAAGGGTGAGCAGTTCTTC. Translation gives CSADKGEQFF.

In regard to this clonotype: This may stem from a read error, because a much larger clone lies one nucleotide away. V and J are TRBV24-1 and TRBJ1-1, with 10 bases aligning to TRBD1. This CDR3 is built from 15 residues. Germline V lookup: CDR1 KGHDR, CDR2 SFDVKD. J gave up 6 bases and V 10 bases, and 13 bases lay outside the gene matches. The CDR3 DNA is TGTGCCACGCAAGGGACAGGGGACGGGGGCGCTGAAGCTTTCTTT. Translation: CATQGTGDGGAEAFF.

The chain employs TRBV24-1 and TRBJ2-1, with 8 bases that match TRBD1. The CDR3 loop spans 16 amino acids. The V and J ends lost 0 bases and 4 bases, in that order; junction bases with no gene match: 4. Germline CDR1 KGHDR, CDR2 SFDVKD. The CDR3 loop reads CATSDLGQGRYNEQFF. The CDR3 region has the DNA TGTGCCACCAGTGATTTGGGACAGGGAAGGTACAATGAGCAGTTCTTC.

The chain couples TRBV20-1 to TRBJ2-1; TRBD2 agrees at 8 bases. J gave up 6 bases and V 3 bases, and 10 bases lay outside the gene matches. Germline V gives CDR1 DFQATT, CDR2 SNEGSKA (reference sequence). CDR3 length: 15 residues. The CDR3 sequence is CSASPFAGGRNEQFF. The CDR3 coding sequence is TGCAGTGCTAGCCCCTTTGCGGGGGGACGCAATGAGCAGTTCTTC.

The chain carries TRBV5-1 and TRBJ2-7; the D is unclear. The end of the DNA is better explained by TRBJ2-5, so the J call may be wrong. Germline V gives CDR1 SGHRS, CDR2 YFSETQ. This CDR3 is 13 amino acids long. CDR3 sequence reads: CASSRIAKETQYF. For the CDR3, the DNA is TGCGCCAGCAGCCGGATAGCCAAAGAGACCCAGTACTTC.

V and J are TRBV6-5 and TRBJ2-5; 10 bases are shared with TRBD2. Germline V gives CDR1 MNHEY, CDR2 SVGAGI. The V and J ends lost 6 bases and 4 bases, in that order; junction bases with no gene match: 2. CDR3 length equals 13 residues. In nucleotides, the CDR3 is TGTGCCAGCAGGGGACTAGCGTTAGAGACCCAGTACTTC. Protein: CASRGLALETQYF.

This clonotype was seen a handful of times. The rearrangement uses TRBV10-3 and TRBJ2-7; D unresolved. Looked up from germline, CDR1 is ENHRY and CDR2 is SYGVKD. The length of the CDR3 is 11 residues. Trimming pared 8 bases from V and 3 bases from J, leaving 8 bases between. The CDR3 region is CAIGTDYEQYF. The CDR3 DNA sequence: TGTGCCATCGGCACAGACTACGAGCAGTACTTC.

This chain joins TRBV28 and TRBJ2-3; no firm D call. There are 15 residues in the CDR3. V lost 2 bases, J lost 1 base, and 10 bases lay in between. Germline-derived CDR1 and CDR2 are MDHEN and SYDVKM. CDR3 sequence (DNA): TGTGCCAGCAGTTTAGAAAGAGTCCGCACAGATACGCAGTATTTT. This encodes CASSLERVRTDTQYF.

J is TRBJ1-6 and V is TRBV28; perhaps TRBD1 as D (5 bases). Germline V gene lookup returns CDR1 MDHEN and CDR2 SYDVKM. The CDR3 length is 15 residues. Trimming took 3 bases from V and 7 from J, leaving 13 bases between them. The CDR3 is CASSFLAGPNSPLHF. Written as DNA, the CDR3 is TGTGCCAGCAGTTTTCTGGCAGGGCCCAATTCACCCCTCCACTTT.

This clonotype was counted once. The V call is TRBV20-1, the J call TRBJ1-1, with D maybe TRBD1 (5 bases). The germline CDR1 and CDR2 sequences are DFQATT and SNEGSKA (reference sequence). Trimming took 5 bases from V and 1 from J, leaving 14 bases between them. The CDR3 contains 14 residues. The DNA of the CDR3 is TGCAGTGCTGGGGACGGAGGCAGGAACACTGAAGCTTTCTTT. Its protein product is CSAGDGGRNTEAFF.

V is TRBV4-3 and J is TRBJ2-7; 10 nucleotides agree with TRBD2. The germline gives CDR1 LGHNA, CDR2 YSLEER. V lost 0 bases and J lost 3; bases outside the gene matches: 2. This CDR3 spans 15 amino acids. CDR3 DNA: TGCGCCAGCAGCCAAGAAAGACTAGCGGGCTACGAGCAGTACTTC. Protein: CASSQERLAGYEQYF.

Regarding this clonotype: One end of the junction is discordant with germline, which a read error may explain. The chain joins TRBV9 to TRBJ2-7, with D possibly TRBD1 on 6 matching bases. Germline CDR1 is SGDLS and CDR2 is YYNGEE. The CDR3 spans 15 residues. The CDR3 bases are TGTGCCGGCAGCCGCTCTGACAGGTGGGGCTACGAGCAGTACTTC. Protein sequence: CAGSRSDRWGYEQYF.

This clonotype has a handful of counts. V gene TRBV20-1 combines with J gene TRBJ2-5; a possible D gene is TRBD2 (5 bases). The CDR3 is 13 amino acids. The germline V gene has CDR1 DFQATT and CDR2 SNEGSKA (reference sequence). V lost 6 bases, J lost 7 bases, and 18 bases lay in between. The CDR3 coding sequence is TGCAGTGCAGGCGGACTCTCGGTTTGGACCCAGTACTTC. Amino acid sequence: CSAGGLSVWTQYF.